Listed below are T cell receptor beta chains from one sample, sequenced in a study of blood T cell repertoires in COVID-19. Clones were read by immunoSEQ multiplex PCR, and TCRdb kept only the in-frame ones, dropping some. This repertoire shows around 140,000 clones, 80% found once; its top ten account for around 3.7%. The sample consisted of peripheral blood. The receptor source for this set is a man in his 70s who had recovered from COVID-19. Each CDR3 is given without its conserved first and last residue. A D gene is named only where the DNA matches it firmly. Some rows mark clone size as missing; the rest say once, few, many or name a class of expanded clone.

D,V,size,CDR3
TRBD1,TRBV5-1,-,ASSLPGQGVGDYEQY
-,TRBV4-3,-,ASSQEWGGQPQH
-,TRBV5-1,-,ASSSGDREANEQF
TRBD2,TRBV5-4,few,ASSFGTRIGEQF
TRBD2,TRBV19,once,ASSGDRRTSGPYNEQF
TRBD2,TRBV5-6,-,ASSLAGVGGETQY
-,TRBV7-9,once,ASSYTTGLVDEKLF
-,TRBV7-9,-,ASSLAVYEQY
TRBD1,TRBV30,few,AWSFGTENEQF
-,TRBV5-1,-,ASSTQGLAGQPQH
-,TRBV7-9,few,ASSPQIPTDTQY
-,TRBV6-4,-,ASSGTGSSEAF
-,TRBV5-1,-,ASSPPSDAYEQY
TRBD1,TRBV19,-,ASRGLGTGGGQPQH
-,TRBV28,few,ASRQDGTNYGYT
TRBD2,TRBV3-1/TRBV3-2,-,ASSQDESRDYYNEQF
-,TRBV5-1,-,ASSFQGFGNTIY
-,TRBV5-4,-,ASSLVTGYQETQY
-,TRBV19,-,ASSTPPRAQY
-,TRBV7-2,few,ASSLVGGPYEQY
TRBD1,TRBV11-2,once,ASRRTGTNSPLH
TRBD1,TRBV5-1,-,ASSLDGTGANEQF
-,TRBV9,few,ASSALGSQPQH
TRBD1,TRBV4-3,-,ASSQDWDSYNEQF
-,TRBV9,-,ASSVGPSNTEAF
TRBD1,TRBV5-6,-,ASSLITGGRAF
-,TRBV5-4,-,ASSLGGLNTEAF
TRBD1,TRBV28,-,ASSPAGTGGEKLF
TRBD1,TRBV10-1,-,ASSELYDRGKVRVIEETQY
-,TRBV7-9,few,ASSLVTAAEQY
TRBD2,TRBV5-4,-,ASSSPGTSGTDTQY
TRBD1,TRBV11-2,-,ASSLWGQGRGEQF
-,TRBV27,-,ASSFLAGGNQPQH
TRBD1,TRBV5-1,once,ASSLMGQGSGNTIY
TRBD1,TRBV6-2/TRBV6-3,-,ASSQAQGASRETQY
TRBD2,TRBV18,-,ASSPEGLANNEQF
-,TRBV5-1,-,ASSRGHQGYGYT
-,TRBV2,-,ASRGARNTGELF
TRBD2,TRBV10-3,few,AISDLTSGTGEQF
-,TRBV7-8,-,ASSLGPVNTEAF
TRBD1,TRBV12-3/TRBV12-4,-,ASRLRGGYT
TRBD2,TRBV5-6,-,ASSLGGTSGPYEQY
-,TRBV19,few,ASHRDFYSPLH
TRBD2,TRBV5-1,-,ASSLWTSGNEQF